A single T cell receptor beta chain is shown here with its context. Its antigen is unknown. The data originate from a study of response to subunit inactivated influenza vaccine. A single record per CDR3 protein comes from TCRdb applying MiXCR to the RT-PCR reads. The sample has around 850,000 distinct CDR3 sequences, about 18% seen once. The germline V gene encodes CDR1 SEHNR and CDR2 FQNEAQ (reference sequence). This CDR3 comprises 12 residues. V lost 6 bases, J lost 4 bases, and 9 bases lay in between. The study's findings and limits: Only a handful of new T cells, the authors suggested, are recruited with each seasonal influenza vaccination.

Specimen: PBMCs from blood, collected more than 4 days after vaccination. The chain has TRBV7-9 and TRBJ1-1; D is ambiguous. This TCR was recovered from a man between 50 and 59 years old who received an inactivated influenza vaccine. The CDR3 DNA reads as TGTGCCAGCAGTTGGATGGGCACTGAAGCTTTCTTT. It encodes CASSWMGTEAFF. Variable domain in full (rest from reference TRBV7-9 and TRBJ1-1): DTGVSQNPRHKITKRGQNVTFRCDPISEHNRLYWYRQTLGQGPEFLTYFQNEAQLEKSRLLSDRFSAERPKGSFSTLEIQRTEQGDSAMYLCASSWMGTEAFFGQGTRLTVV.